What follows are 9 T cell receptor beta chains derived from one specimen sequenced in a study of blood T cell repertoires in COVID-19. Measured with immunoSEQ multiplex PCR; TCRdb has only the in-frame clones, and not every one. The sample includes approximately 400,000 clones, about four fifths of them seen just once. The source material was PBMCs or T cells enriched from blood (not recorded which). These TCRs come from a woman between 45 and 60 years old who had recovered from COVID-19.

This chain connects TRBV10-3 to TRBJ2-7; maybe TRBD2 (6 bases). Trimming took off 6 bases at V and 2 bases at J, with 20 bases between the two ends. The CDR3 spans 16 residues. Germline lookup yields CDR1 ENHRY and CDR2 SYGVKD. In nucleotides, the CDR3 is TGTGCCATCAGAGGTCAAGGAGCGGGTGCCACCTACGAGCAGTACTTC. Residues: CAIRGQGAGATYEQYF.

In regard to this clone: The germline gene is not matched at one end of the junction; a read error may be the cause. The V and J genes are TRBV5-1 and TRBJ1-1; 8 bases align to TRBD1. The germline V gene encodes CDR1 SGHRS and CDR2 YFSETQ. CDR3 length: 15 amino acids. Here the CDR3 DNA reads TGCGCCAGCAGCCGCTCGACCGGGACAGGAAGATCCTCCTCCTTT. The encoded protein is CASSRSTGTGRSSSF. Full variable domain (rest looked up from reference TRBV5-1 and TRBJ1-1): KAGVTQTPRYLIKTRGQQVTLSCSPISGHRSVSWYQQTPGQGLQFLFEYFSETQRNKGNFPGRFSGRQFSNSRSEMNVSTLELGDSALYLCASSRSTGTGRSSSFGQGTRLTVV.

V is TRBV21-1 and J is TRBJ2-1; the table's TRBD2 call for D was not verified on the DNA. TRBV21-1 is reported as a pseudogene. The CDR3 is 15 residues long. Here the CDR3 DNA reads TGTGCCAGCAGCAAAGGGTTTCGGGTCGGGAGTGAGCAGTTCTTC. Its translation is CASSKGFRVGSEQFF.

V usage is TRBV6-5 and J usage is TRBJ2-6; no clear D gene. This CDR3 is 15 amino acids long. In germline, CDR1 is MNHEY, CDR2 SVGAGI. V was clipped by 6 bases and J by 1 base, with 10 bases between them. CDR3 bases: TGTGCCAGCAGACCGACAAGTTCTGGGGCCAACGTCCTGACTTTC. It encodes CASRPTSSGANVLTF.

The gene calls are TRBV23-1 and TRBJ2-5, with D tentatively TRBD2 (5 bases). TRBV23-1 is an ORF, with its function uncertain. The CDR3 consists of 16 residues. V lost 4 bases and J lost 2, with 17 bases in between. CDR3 in amino acids: CASSPPPGETQETQYF. The CDR3, as DNA: TGCGCCAGCAGTCCTCCCCCCGGGGAGACACAAGAGACCCAGTACTTC.

This chain uses TRBV11-2 with TRBJ2-5, with 8 bases fitting TRBD1. V was pared by 5 bases and J by 1 base, with 3 bases of the junction left unmatched. CDR1 and CDR2 (germline): SGHAT, FQNNGV. This CDR3 is built from 14 residues. DNA of the CDR3: TGTGCCAGCAGCGCGGACAGGGTCCAAGAGACCCAGTACTTC. Translation gives CASSADRVQETQYF.

The chain couples TRBV4-3 to TRBJ1-1; 7 bases are a match to TRBD1. The CDR3 loop spans 13 amino acids. Trimming took 0 bases from V and 7 from J; bases not matched to a gene: 2. Germline V gene sequence: CDR1 LGHNA, CDR2 YSLEER. CDR3 coding DNA: TGCGCCAGCAGCCAAGATCGACAGGGTGAAGCTTTCTTT. This sequence encodes CASSQDRQGEAFF.

The chain joins TRBV11-2 to TRBJ1-3, with D possibly TRBD1 on 6 matching bases. Trimming stripped 0 bases from V and 0 bases from J, with 18 bases between. The length of the CDR3 is 19 residues. Germline values: CDR1 SGHAT, CDR2 FQNNGV. CDR3 sequence reads: CASSLDLASGVYSGNTIYF. CDR3 bases: TGTGCCAGCAGCTTAGATCTGGCGTCAGGGGTTTACTCTGGAAACACCATATATTTT.

Turning to this clone: One junction end disagrees with the germline gene, perhaps due to a read error. The genes are TRBV7-7 and TRBJ1-3; D gene unclear. The CDR3 sequence is 17 residues long. Germline assignment: CDR1 SSHAT and CDR2 FNYEAQ (reference sequence). The CDR3 sequence is CASSPREPGSSGNTIYF. The DNA for the CDR3 is TGTGCTAGCAGCCCGAGAGAGCCCGGGAGCTCTGGAAACACCATATATTTT.